This T cell receptor (beta chain) is drawn from a study of tumor-infiltrating lymphocytes in primary liver carcinoma. Study results and caveats: Tumors had a significantly higher top-250-clone fraction than blood (p = 0.039).

The CDR3 length is 13 residues. Germline V gene sequence: CDR1 PRHDT, CDR2 FYEKMQ (reference sequence). With a constant-region primer, TCR beta cDNA was made from 450 to 550 ng of total RNA. Modified slightly, ARM-PCR produced TCR beta libraries over three nested multiplex PCR rounds. TRBV1-TRBV30 forward primers paired with a C-beta reverse primer drove the first two PCR rounds, 10 cycles each. One entry per CDR3 protein, called by TCRdb with MiXCR from the multiplex PCR reads. The sample yields 250,000 to 350,000 distinct CDR3 sequences, roughly three fifths seen once. Comment on this clonotype: What it binds is not known. One junction end disagrees with the germline gene, perhaps due to a read error.

Out of unsorted whole blood came the blood RNA, and germline DNA was extracted as well. V gene TRBV13 combines with J gene TRBJ2-5; D gene uncertain. Specimen: peripheral blood. This receptor was taken from a woman in her thirties with primary liver carcinoma and hepatitis B virus infection. For the CDR3, the DNA is TGTGTCAGCAGCTTGCGGCTCCGGGAGACCCAGTACTTC. As protein: CVSSLRLRETQYF. The complete variable domain, with remaining parts taken from reference TRBV13 and TRBJ2-5, reads AAGVIQSPRHLIKEKRETATLKCYPIPRHDTVYWYQQGPGQDPQFLISFYEKMQSDKGSIPDRFSAQQFSDYHSELNMSSLELGDSALYFCVSSLRLRETQYFGPGTRLLVL.